This T cell receptor beta chain derives from a study of blood T cell repertoires in COVID-19. Assay: immunoSEQ multiplex PCR; the TCRdb copy retains only in-frame clones and omits some. Of fewer than 200,000 clones in the sample, about 80% are singletons; the top ten hold roughly 28%. The sequencing sample was made of peripheral blood. The origin of this receptor is a woman in her seventies with acute or convalescent COVID-19.

CDR3 residues: CASSIGLGNYNEQFF. The DNA for the CDR3 is TGTGCCAGTAGTATCGGACTGGGCAACTACAATGAGCAGTTCTTC. V gene TRBV19 combines with J gene TRBJ2-1, with TRBD2 as a possible D gene (5 bases). CDR1 is LNHDA, CDR2 SQIVND, per germline (reference sequence). The CDR3 has 15 residues. Trimming took 3 bases from V and 3 from J, leaving 12 bases between them.